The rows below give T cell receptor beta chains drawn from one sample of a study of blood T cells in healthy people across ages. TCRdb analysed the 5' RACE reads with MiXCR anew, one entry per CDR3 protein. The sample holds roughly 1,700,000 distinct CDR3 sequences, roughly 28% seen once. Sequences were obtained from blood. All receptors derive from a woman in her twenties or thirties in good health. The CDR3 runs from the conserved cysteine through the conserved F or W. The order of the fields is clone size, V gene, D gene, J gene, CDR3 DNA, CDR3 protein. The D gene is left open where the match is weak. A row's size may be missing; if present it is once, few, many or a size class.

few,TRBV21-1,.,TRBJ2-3,TGTGCCAGCAGCCTACCCCGGCTAGGGGTAGCGGGAATTAGCACAGATACGCAGTATTTT,CASSLPRLGVAGISTDTQYF
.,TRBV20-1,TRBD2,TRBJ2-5,TGCAGTGTATCGGGGACTAGCGGGGAGGGGACCCAGTACTTC,CSVSGTSGEGTQYF
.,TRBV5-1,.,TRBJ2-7,TGCGCCAGCAACTTGCTCGGGGCATCCTACGAGCAGTACTTC,CASNLLGASYEQYF
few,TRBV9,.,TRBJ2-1,TGTGCCAGCAGCGTATCAGGGTACAATGAGCAGTTCTTC,CASSVSGYNEQFF
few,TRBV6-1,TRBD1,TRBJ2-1,TGTGCCAGCAGTCTCCGGGACAGGGCGGAGACCCAGTTCTTC,CASSLRDRAETQFF
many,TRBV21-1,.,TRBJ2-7,TGTGCCAGCAGCAAGGGTAGCGGGAGAGTCGGGAGCGAGCAGTACTTC,CASSKGSGRVGSEQYF
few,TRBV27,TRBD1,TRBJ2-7,TGTGCCAGCACCCCGGGACAGGGGTTCGGCGAGCAGTACTTC,CASTPGQGFGEQYF
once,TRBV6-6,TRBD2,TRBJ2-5,TGTGCCAGCAGTCGATCAACTAGCGGGGGGCAAGAGACCCAGTACTTC,CASSRSTSGGQETQYF
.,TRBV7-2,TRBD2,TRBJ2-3,TGTGCCAGCAGCCCAAGTCCAGCGGGAGTGGTAGATACGCAGTATTTT,CASSPSPAGVVDTQYF
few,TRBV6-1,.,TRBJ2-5,TGCGCCAGCACGCGGGAACTGGGGGGAGAGACCCAGTACTTC,CASTRELGGETQYF
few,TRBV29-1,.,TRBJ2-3,TGCAGCGTCCTCGGCGATTATACGGGCCGCACAGATACGCAGTATTTT,CSVLGDYTGRTDTQYF
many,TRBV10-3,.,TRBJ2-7,TGTGCCATCAGTGGAAGGGGAAGGGACGAGCAGTACTTC,CAISGRGRDEQYF
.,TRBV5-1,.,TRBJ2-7,TGCGTCAGCAGCTTGGAAGGGAGCTCCTACGAGCAGTACTTC,CVSSLEGSSYEQYF
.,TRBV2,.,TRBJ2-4,TGTGCCAGCAGTGGGTCACTTGAGAAATCGTACTTC,CASSGSLEKSYF
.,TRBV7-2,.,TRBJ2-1,TGTGCCAGCAGCTTAGAGCGCAAAGGAGGGAATGAGCAGTTCTTC,CASSLERKGGNEQFF
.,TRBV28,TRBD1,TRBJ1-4,TGTGCCAGCAGTGGGCAACAGGGGGCTAATGAAAAACTGTTTTTT,CASSGQQGANEKLFF
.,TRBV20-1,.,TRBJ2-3,TGCAGTGCTAGAGTATTGGACAGCACAGATACGCAGTATTTT,CSARVLDSTDTQYF
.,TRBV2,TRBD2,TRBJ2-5,TGTGCCAGCAGCCCTAGCGGGGGTCTGGAGACCCAGTACTTC,CASSPSGGLETQYF
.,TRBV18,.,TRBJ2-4,TGTGCCAGCTCGCCCCAATCCATGAAAAACATTCAGTACTTC,CASSPQSMKNIQYF
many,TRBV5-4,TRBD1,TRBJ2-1,TGTGCCAGCAGCAAGCCGGGACAGGGGTTGACAACCCCCCAGTTCTTC,CASSKPGQGLTTPQFF
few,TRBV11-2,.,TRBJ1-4,TGTGCCAGCAAAGGGACCCCTGGGAAACTGTTTTTT,CASKGTPGKLFF
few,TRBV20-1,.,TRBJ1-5,TGCAGTGCCGCCGGGGACAAACGCAATCAGCCCCAGCATTTT,CSAAGDKRNQPQHF
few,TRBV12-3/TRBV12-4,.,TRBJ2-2,TGTGCCAGCAGCCGTTCGGGGGCCGGGGAGCTGTTTTTT,CASSRSGAGELFF
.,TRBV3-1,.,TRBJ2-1,TGTGCCTGCAGCCAAGATGATTACACCGGGGAGCAGTTCTTC,CACSQDDYTGEQFF
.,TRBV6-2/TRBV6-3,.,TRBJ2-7,TGTGCCAGCAGTAGCGGACATTCTGCCTACGAGCAGTACTTC,CASSSGHSAYEQYF
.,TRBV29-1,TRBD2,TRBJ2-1,TGCAGCGTCGAGGGGACTAGCGGGAGGGCCCGCGATGAGCAGTTCTTC,CSVEGTSGRARDEQFF
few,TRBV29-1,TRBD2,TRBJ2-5,TGCAGCGTTGATGGACTAGCGGGAGAAGGCGAGACCCAGTACTTC,CSVDGLAGEGETQYF
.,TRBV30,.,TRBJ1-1,TGTGCCTGGAGTGTACGTCGGCCTGGAGCTTTCTTT,CAWSVRRPGAFF
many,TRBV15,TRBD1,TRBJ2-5,TGTGCCACCAGCAGAGATGAAAACGACAGGGGGCCCTTCGGCCAGTACTTC,CATSRDENDRGPFGQYF
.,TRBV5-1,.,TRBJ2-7,TGCGCCAGCAGCTCATCAGGGTCGATCACCTACGAGCAGTACTTC,CASSSSGSITYEQYF
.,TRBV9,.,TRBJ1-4,TGTGCCAGCAGCGTAATGGGAGCCAAACCAGAAAAACTGTTTTTT,CASSVMGAKPEKLFF
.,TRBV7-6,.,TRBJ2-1,TGTGCCAGCAGCCCAACTGGGAGCTCCTACAATGAGCAGTCCTTC,CASSPTGSSYNEQSF
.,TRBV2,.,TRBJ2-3,TGTGCCAGCAGTGAAGCGCTCTGGCAATCTAGCACAGATACGCAGTATTTT,CASSEALWQSSTDTQYF
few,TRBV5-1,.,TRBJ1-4,TGCGCCAGCAGCTCCGCGGGTCTATACGGACTGTTTTTT,CASSSAGLYGLFF
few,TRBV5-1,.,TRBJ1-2,TGCGCCAGCAGCTTGGATCAGGCTGATGGCTACACCTTC,CASSLDQADGYTF
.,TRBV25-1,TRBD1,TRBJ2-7,TGTGCCAGCAGCCCCGGGACAGCGATCTCCTACGAGCAGTACTTC,CASSPGTAISYEQYF
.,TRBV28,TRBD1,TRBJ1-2,TGTGCCAGCAGGTGGGACAGGGTTTATAATGGCTACACCTTC,CASRWDRVYNGYTF
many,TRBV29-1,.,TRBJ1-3,TGCAGCGGGACGGCGAACTCTGGAAACACCATATATTTT,CSGTANSGNTIYF
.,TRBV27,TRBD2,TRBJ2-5,TGTGCCAGCAGTACCGAACTAGCGGGAGAGGGAGAGACCCAGTACTTC,CASSTELAGEGETQYF
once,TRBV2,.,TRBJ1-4,TGTGCCAGCAGTGAAGGGGCAGTTAATGAAAAACGGTTTTTT,CASSEGAVNEKRFF
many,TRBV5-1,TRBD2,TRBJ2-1,TGCGCCAGCAAAGCGGGGAGCAACAATGAGCAGTTCTTC,CASKAGSNNEQFF
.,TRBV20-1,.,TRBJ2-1,TGCAGTGCGTTACTAGACAATGAGCAGTTCTTC,CSALLDNEQFF